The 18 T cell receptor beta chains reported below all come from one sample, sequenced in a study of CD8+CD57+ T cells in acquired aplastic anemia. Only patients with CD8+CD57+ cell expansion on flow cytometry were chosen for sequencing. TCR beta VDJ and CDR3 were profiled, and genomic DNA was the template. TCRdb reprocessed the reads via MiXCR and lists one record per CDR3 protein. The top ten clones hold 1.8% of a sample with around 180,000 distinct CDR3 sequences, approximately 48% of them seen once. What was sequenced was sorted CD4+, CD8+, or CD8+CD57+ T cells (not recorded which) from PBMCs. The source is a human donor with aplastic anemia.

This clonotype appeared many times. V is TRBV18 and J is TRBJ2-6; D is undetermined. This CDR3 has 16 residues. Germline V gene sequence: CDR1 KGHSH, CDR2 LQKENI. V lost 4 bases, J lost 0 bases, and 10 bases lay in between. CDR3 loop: CASSLGRTSGANVLTF. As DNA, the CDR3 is TGTGCCAGCTCACTAGGACGGACCTCTGGGGCCAACGTCCTGACTTTC.

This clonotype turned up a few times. The CDR3: CASSSSGVGEQYF. The CDR3, as DNA: TGTGCCAGCAGCTCTAGCGGGGTGGGGGAGCAGTACTTC. This rearrangement joins TRBV7-6 to TRBJ2-7; 9 bases map to TRBD2. The germline V gene encodes CDR1 SGHVS and CDR2 FNYEAQ. The V gene end was trimmed by 4 bases and the J gene end by 7 bases; junction bases not matched to a gene: 5. There are 13 residues in the CDR3.

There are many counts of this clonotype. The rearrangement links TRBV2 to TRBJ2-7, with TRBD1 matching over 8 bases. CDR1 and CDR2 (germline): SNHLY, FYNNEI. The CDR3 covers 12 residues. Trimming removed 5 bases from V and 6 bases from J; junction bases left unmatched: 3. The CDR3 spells CASSRTGSEQYF. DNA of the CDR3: TGTGCCAGCAGTCGGACAGGGTCCGAGCAGTACTTC.

The CDR3 protein is CAISAAPGHAPSGANVLTF. The CDR3 DNA is TGTGCCATCAGCGCCGCTCCGGGACACGCGCCCTCTGGGGCCAACGTCCTGACTTTC. This chain joins TRBV10-3 and TRBJ2-6; possible D gene TRBD1, 6 bases. The CDR3 sequence is 19 residues long. The V and J ends lost 6 bases and 0 bases respectively, with 21 bases between them. The germline V gene encodes CDR1 ENHRY and CDR2 SYGVKD.

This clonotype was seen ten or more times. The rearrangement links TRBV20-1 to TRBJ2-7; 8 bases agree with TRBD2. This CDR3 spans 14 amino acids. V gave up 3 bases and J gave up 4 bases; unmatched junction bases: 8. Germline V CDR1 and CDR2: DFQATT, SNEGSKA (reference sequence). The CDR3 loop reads CSARWGGGRYEQYF. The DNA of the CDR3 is TGCAGTGCTAGGTGGGGCGGGGGGCGTTACGAGCAGTACTTC.

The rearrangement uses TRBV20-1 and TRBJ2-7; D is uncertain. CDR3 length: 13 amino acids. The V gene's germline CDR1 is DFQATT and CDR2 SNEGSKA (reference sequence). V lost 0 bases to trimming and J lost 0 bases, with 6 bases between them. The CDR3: CSARDTFSYEQYF. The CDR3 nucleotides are TGCAGTGCTAGAGATACATTCTCCTACGAGCAGTACTTC.

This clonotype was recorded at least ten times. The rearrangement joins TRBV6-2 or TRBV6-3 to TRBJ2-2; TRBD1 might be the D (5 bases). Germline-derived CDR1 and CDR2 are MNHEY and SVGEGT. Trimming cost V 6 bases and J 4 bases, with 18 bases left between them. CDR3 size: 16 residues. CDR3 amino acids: CASSYRPERGTGELFF. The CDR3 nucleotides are TGTGCCAGCAGCTACCGGCCTGAAAGGGGCACCGGGGAGCTGTTTTTT.

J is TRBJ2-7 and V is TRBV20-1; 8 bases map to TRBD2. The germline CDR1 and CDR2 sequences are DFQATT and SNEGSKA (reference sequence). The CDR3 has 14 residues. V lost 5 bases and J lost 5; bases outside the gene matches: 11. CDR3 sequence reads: CSAGPRTSPNEQYF. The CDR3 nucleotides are TGCAGTGCTGGACCCAGGACTAGCCCCAACGAGCAGTACTTC.

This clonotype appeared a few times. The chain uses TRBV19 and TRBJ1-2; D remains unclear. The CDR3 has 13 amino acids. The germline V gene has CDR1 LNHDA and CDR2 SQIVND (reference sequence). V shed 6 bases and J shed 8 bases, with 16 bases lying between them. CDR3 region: CASSPDAMGGYTF. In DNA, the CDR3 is TGTGCCAGTAGCCCAGACGCGATGGGAGGCTACACCTTC.

CDR3 sequence: CSAPDRVGYNEQFF. The CDR3 region has the DNA TGCAGCGCTCCGGACAGGGTCGGCTACAATGAGCAGTTCTTC. The rearrangement uses TRBV29-1 and TRBJ2-1; 8 bases are shared with TRBD1. Germline trimming cut 7 bases from V and 3 bases from J; bases unmatched to any gene: 8. Germline V gives CDR1 SQVTM, CDR2 ANQGSEA. The CDR3 is 14 amino acids.

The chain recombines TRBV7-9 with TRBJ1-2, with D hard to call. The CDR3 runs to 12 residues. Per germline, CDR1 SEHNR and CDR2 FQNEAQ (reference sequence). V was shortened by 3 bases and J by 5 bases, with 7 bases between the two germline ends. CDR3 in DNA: TGTGCCAGCAGCTTGGAGGAGTATGGCTACACCTTC. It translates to CASSLEEYGYTF.

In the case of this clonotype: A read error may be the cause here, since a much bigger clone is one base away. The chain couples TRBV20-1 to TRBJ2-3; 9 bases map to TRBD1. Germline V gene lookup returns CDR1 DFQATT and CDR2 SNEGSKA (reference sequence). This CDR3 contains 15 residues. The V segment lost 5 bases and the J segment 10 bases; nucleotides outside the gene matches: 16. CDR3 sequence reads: CSADRGALVMNAQYF. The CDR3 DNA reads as TGCAGTGCTGACAGGGGGGCACTAGTGATGAATGCGCAGTATTTT.

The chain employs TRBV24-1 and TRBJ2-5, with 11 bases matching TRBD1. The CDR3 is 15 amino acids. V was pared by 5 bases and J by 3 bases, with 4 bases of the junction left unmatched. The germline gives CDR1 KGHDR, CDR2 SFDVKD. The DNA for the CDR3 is TGTGCCACCAGTGCCGGGACAGGGGGGAAAGAGACCCAGTACTTC. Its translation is CATSAGTGGKETQYF.

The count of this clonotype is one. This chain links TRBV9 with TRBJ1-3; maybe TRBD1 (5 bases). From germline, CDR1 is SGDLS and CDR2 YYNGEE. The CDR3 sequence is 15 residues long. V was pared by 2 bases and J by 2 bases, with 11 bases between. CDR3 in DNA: TGTGCCAGCAGCGTTGAGGGGTGGACTGGAAACACCATATATTTT. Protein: CASSVEGWTGNTIYF. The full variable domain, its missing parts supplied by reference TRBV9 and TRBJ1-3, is DSGVTQTPKHLITATGQRVTLRCSPRSGDLSVYWYQQSLDQGLQFLIQYYNGEERAKGNILERFSAQQFPDLHSELNLSSLELGDSALYFCASSVEGWTGNTIYFGEGSWLTVV.

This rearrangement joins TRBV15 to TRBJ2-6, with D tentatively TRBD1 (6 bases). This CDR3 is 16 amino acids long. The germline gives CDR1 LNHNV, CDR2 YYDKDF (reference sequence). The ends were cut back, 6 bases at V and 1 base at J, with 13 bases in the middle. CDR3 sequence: CATREIQGSGANVLTF. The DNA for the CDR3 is TGTGCCACCAGGGAAATACAGGGATCTGGGGCCAACGTCCTGACTTTC.

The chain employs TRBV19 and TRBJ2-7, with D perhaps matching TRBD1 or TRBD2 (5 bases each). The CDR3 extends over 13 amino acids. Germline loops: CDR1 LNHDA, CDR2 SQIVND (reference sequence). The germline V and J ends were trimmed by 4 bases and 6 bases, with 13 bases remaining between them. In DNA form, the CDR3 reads TGTGCCAGTAGTAGAGCAGGGACGGGCGAGCAGTACTTC. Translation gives CASSRAGTGEQYF.

The CDR3 protein is CASRAGTWEQYF. The CDR3 DNA sequence: TGTGCCAGCAGGGCAGGGACGTGGGAGCAGTACTTC. The chain employs TRBV2 and TRBJ2-7, with D perhaps assigned TRBD1 or TRBD2 (5 bases each). This CDR3 region has 12 residues. Germline V CDR1 and CDR2: SNHLY, FYNNEI. Trimming removed 6 bases at V and 7 bases at J, with 13 bases between.

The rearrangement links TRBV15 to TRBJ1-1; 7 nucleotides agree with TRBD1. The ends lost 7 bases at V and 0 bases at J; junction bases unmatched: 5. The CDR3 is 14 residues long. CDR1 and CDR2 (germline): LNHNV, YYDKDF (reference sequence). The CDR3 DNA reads TGTGCCACCACCCGGGACAGATTGAACACTGAAGCTTTCTTT. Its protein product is CATTRDRLNTEAFF.